This T cell receptor beta chain emerged from a study of human T cells and chemical hapten exposure. The time point denotes: patch test 1, 2 weeks after DPC sensitization. Treatment given: therapeutic diphenylcyclopropenone sensitization with weekly scalp DPC. Total RNA came from unfractionated whole blood. Regarding the study as a whole: Donors had alopecia, so their immune response may differ from healthy people's.

Using its own MiXCR run on the RACE reads, TCRdb lists one record per CDR3 protein. The sample holds around 76,000 distinct CDR3 sequences, 10% to 15% seen once. Germline CDR1 and CDR2: SGHRS and YFSETQ. The CDR3 spans 15 residues. Trimming at V came to 5 bases and at J to 2 bases, leaving 6 bases not matched to a gene. At least ten counts were recorded for this clonotype. Its antigen is not identified. Sequencing used whole blood, obtained in connection with sensitization to the hapten diphenylcyclopropenone (DPC). The chain uses TRBV5-1 and TRBJ2-1; 8 bases match TRBD1. This receptor was obtained from a woman aged 55-69 years with alopecia areata. Some clones in this sample may be carry-over from other donors' samples. The CDR3 DNA follows: TGCGCCAGCAGTGGCCAGGGGGCCGCCTACAATGAGCAGTTCTTC. Amino acids: CASSGQGAAYNEQFF.